A selection of T cell receptor beta chains follows, all from one sample in a study of cytomegalovirus exposure and HLA in healthy donors. Sequenced by immunoSEQ multiplex PCR; TCRdb stores in-frame clones only, minus some. This sample has about 120,000 clones; nearly 65% occur once, and the top ten carry 9% to 10%. The sample comprised PBMCs. All receptors come from a man aged 40-55 years in good health and CMV-seropositive. The CDR3 runs from the conserved cysteine through the conserved F or W. Each record gives: clone size, J gene, V gene, D gene, CDR3 DNA, CDR3 protein. The D gene is left open where the match is weak. Expanded clones are given a class, and other clones once, few, many or no size at all.

few | TRBJ2-7 | TRBV6-5 | TRBD2 | TGTGCCAGCAGTTTAGAGACTAGCGTGTACTACGAGCAGTACTTC | CASSLETSVYYEQYF
few | TRBJ2-7 | TRBV7-9 | . | TGTGCCAGCAGCCTATACGGAGCGGACTACGAGCAGTACTTC | CASSLYGADYEQYF
few | TRBJ1-1 | TRBV5-6 | TRBD1 | TGTGCCAGCACCCGACAGGGGGAAGCTTTCTTT | CASTRQGEAFF
. | TRBJ2-7 | TRBV7-2 | . | TGTGCCAGCAGCTTACATTCCTACGAGCAGTACTTC | CASSLHSYEQYF
few | TRBJ2-2 | TRBV19 | . | TGTGCCACCCGAACAGCTCAGGCCGGGGAGCTGTTTTTT | CATRTAQAGELFF
. | TRBJ2-5 | TRBV7-7 | . | TGTGCTAGCAGCCAGATGACAGGTCAAGAGACCCAGTACTTC | CASSQMTGQETQYF
. | TRBJ2-2 | TRBV7-7 | . | TGTGCCAGCAGCAGAGACAGCACCGGGGAGCTGTTTTTT | CASSRDSTGELFF
few | TRBJ2-7 | TRBV14 | TRBD1 | TGTGCCAGCAGCCACCTCGGACAGGGGCGAGATTCCTCCTACGAGCAGTACTTC | CASSHLGQGRDSSYEQYF
. | TRBJ2-5 | TRBV6-5 | TRBD1 | TGTGCCAGCATCTGGGACAGGGCGGGAGAGACCCAGTACTTC | CASIWDRAGETQYF
. | TRBJ1-2 | TRBV11-2 | . | TGTGCCAGCAGCTTAGAGGTTGGACAGTACTATGGCTACACCTTC | CASSLEVGQYYGYTF
. | TRBJ2-1 | TRBV6-5 | . | TGTGCCAGCAGTTACTCTGCCGGGAAATACAATGAGCAGTTCTTC | CASSYSAGKYNEQFF
. | TRBJ2-7 | TRBV5-6 | TRBD1 | TGTGCCAGCAGCCCCGGACAGGGGAAAAAGCAGTACTTC | CASSPGQGKKQYF
. | TRBJ2-7 | TRBV29-1 | TRBD2 | TGCAGCGCGATTAGCGGGGGTTCCTACGAGCAGTACTTC | CSAISGGSYEQYF
. | TRBJ2-7 | TRBV2 | . | TGTGCCGGGCAGGGGCAGGGGCTCCGCGAGCAGTACTTC | CAGQGQGLREQYF
. | TRBJ2-3 | TRBV13 | . | TGTGCCAGCAGCTTAGTGGGGGCAAACGGGGCGCAGTATTTT | CASSLVGANGAQYF
once | TRBJ1-4 | TRBV18 | . | TGTGCCAGCTCGCCGAATACAGGAACAACTAATGAAAAACTGTTTTTT | CASSPNTGTTNEKLFF
few | TRBJ2-7 | TRBV28 | TRBD1 | TGTGCCAGCAGTCCGTCCGGGACAGGGAGGGACGAGCAGTACTTC | CASSPSGTGRDEQYF
once | TRBJ1-3 | TRBV2 | . | TGTGCCAGCGGGGCAGGGGCGCGAGGAAACACCATATATTTT | CASGAGARGNTIYF
. | TRBJ2-1 | TRBV7-2 | TRBD2 | TGTGCCAGCAGCTTAGGACTAGCGGGAGGGGGTGAGCAGTTCTTC | CASSLGLAGGGEQFF
. | TRBJ1-4 | TRBV4-3 | TRBD1 | TGCGCCAGCAGCCAAGAAACCGGGACAGGTCCCTCTCGGCATGAAAAACTGTTTTTT | CASSQETGTGPSRHEKLFF
. | TRBJ2-5 | TRBV13 | TRBD1 | TGTGCCAGCAGCCCTCGGGACAGGGCAGAGACCCAGTACTTC | CASSPRDRAETQYF
. | TRBJ2-2 | TRBV6-5 | . | TGTGCCAGCAGACACAGGGGGGGGGTGCCCGGGGAGCTGTTTTTT | CASRHRGGVPGELFF
. | TRBJ2-3 | TRBV9 | TRBD2 | TGTGCCAGCAGCGGGCCCATCGGGGGGGATACGCAGTATTTT | CASSGPIGGDTQYF
. | TRBJ1-2 | TRBV6-6 | TRBD1 | TGTGCCAGCAGGCCGGGACAGAACTATGGCTACACCTTC | CASRPGQNYGYTF
. | TRBJ2-7 | TRBV28 | . | TGTGCCAGCAGGACGACATGGGGCCACGAGCAGTACTTC | CASRTTWGHEQYF
. | TRBJ1-2 | TRBV5-4 | TRBD1 | TGTGCCAGCAGCTCGTCGACAGGGAAAATGACTGGCTACACCTTC | CASSSSTGKMTGYTF
. | TRBJ2-3 | TRBV30 | TRBD2 | TGTGCCTGGAGTGTCGGACTAGCGGAGACAGATACGCAGTATTTT | CAWSVGLAETDTQYF
few | TRBJ2-3 | TRBV7-2 | TRBD2 | TGTGCCAGCAGGGGGGGGACCGGAGATACGCAGTATTTT | CASRGGTGDTQYF
. | TRBJ2-2 | TRBV7-2 | TRBD1 | TGTGCCAGCACCTTACGGCAGGGGGCGTCCACCGGGGAGCTGTTTTTT | CASTLRQGASTGELFF
. | TRBJ2-3 | TRBV5-1 | TRBD2 | TGCGCCAGCAGCGGAAACGGGGGGGCCGGAGATACGCAGTATTTT | CASSGNGGAGDTQYF
. | TRBJ1-5 | TRBV19 | . | TGTGCCAGTATATCGGCAGGTTCTATTGGCAATCAGCCCCAGCATTTT | CASISAGSIGNQPQHF
. | TRBJ2-5 | TRBV5-8 | TRBD2 | TGTGCCAGCAGCTTGGGACTAGCGGGCGAGTACCAAGAGACCCAGTACTTC | CASSLGLAGEYQETQYF
. | TRBJ2-3 | TRBV4-2 | TRBD2 | TGTGCCAGCAGCCAAGATCCGGGGGGATTAGATACGCAGTATTTT | CASSQDPGGLDTQYF
. | TRBJ2-1 | TRBV5-6 | TRBD1 | TGTGCCAGCAGCTTGATTGGACAGGGGTCCGATGAGCAGTTCTTC | CASSLIGQGSDEQFF
. | TRBJ2-5 | TRBV2 | TRBD1 | TGTGCCAGCAGTGCCCTGACAGGGGTAGGAGAGACCCAGTACTTC | CASSALTGVGETQYF
few | TRBJ1-4 | TRBV6-5 | TRBD1 | TGTGCCAGCAGTTACTCCCCCTTCAGGGGGGACGAAAAACTGTTTTTT | CASSYSPFRGDEKLFF
. | TRBJ2-3 | TRBV27 | TRBD2 | TGTGCCAGCAGTTCCCAATTAAGAGCGGGAGGGGGGGATACGCAGTATTTT | CASSSQLRAGGGDTQYF
few | TRBJ2-3 | TRBV15 | . | TGTGCCACCAGCCGGGGGGCTTTCACAGATACGCAGTATTTT | CATSRGAFTDTQYF
. | TRBJ2-7 | TRBV7-2 | TRBD1 | TGTGCCAGCAGCTCGTACAGGGGGCAGTACGAGCAGTACTTC | CASSSYRGQYEQYF
. | TRBJ2-7 | TRBV7-3 | . | TGTGCCAGCAGCTTACAGGGACAAGGCTACGAGCAGTACTTC | CASSLQGQGYEQYF
. | TRBJ1-2 | TRBV29-1 | . | TGCAGCGTTGGTAGAGGGATGGGTGGCTACACCTTC | CSVGRGMGGYTF
. | TRBJ2-5 | TRBV5-1 | . | TGCGCCAGCAGCTTAGGCACTCGCGGAGAGACCCAGTACTTC | CASSLGTRGETQYF
. | TRBJ2-7 | TRBV5-1 | . | TGCGCCAGCAGCTCGTCCTCAGGTACTTACGAGCAGTACTTC | CASSSSSGTYEQYF
. | TRBJ2-7 | TRBV7-2 | TRBD2 | TGTGCCAGCAGCGCCTGGACTAGCGGCGAGCAGTACTTC | CASSAWTSGEQYF
once | TRBJ2-1 | TRBV28 | . | TGTGCCAGCAGTTTATATACACATGAGCAGTTCTTC | CASSLYTHEQFF
. | TRBJ2-2 | TRBV6-1 | . | TGTGCCAGCAGTGAAGCGCGAGACTTCGGGGAGCTGTTTTTT | CASSEARDFGELFF
. | TRBJ1-2 | TRBV5-1 | TRBD1 | TGCGCCAGCAGCTCCCGCCCACAGGGGAACTATGGCTACACCTTC | CASSSRPQGNYGYTF
. | TRBJ1-1 | TRBV7-3 | . | TGTGCCAGCAGCGCAGGAGGGGTTAGGAACACTGAAGCTTTCTTT | CASSAGGVRNTEAFF
. | TRBJ2-7 | TRBV13 | TRBD2 | TGTGCCAGCAGCACACGGACTAGCGGACTACTATTAAATTCCGAGCAGTACTTC | CASSTRTSGLLLNSEQYF
. | TRBJ1-1 | TRBV28 | TRBD1 | TGTGCCAGCAGTGGGGGGGACAGGGATATTGTTGAAGCTTTCTTT | CASSGGDRDIVEAFF
many | TRBJ1-1 | TRBV4-3 | TRBD1 | TGCGCCAGCAGCCTGGAGACAGGGGCCGTCGGGAACACTGAAGCTTTCTTT | CASSLETGAVGNTEAFF
. | TRBJ1-2 | TRBV2 | . | TGTGCCAGCGGAGGAACGACGAACTATGGCTACACCTTC | CASGGTTNYGYTF
. | TRBJ2-1 | TRBV11-1 | . | TGTGCCAGCAGCCCCGCCCGGGGCTACAATGAGCAGTTCTTC | CASSPARGYNEQFF
. | TRBJ2-1 | TRBV5-6 | . | TGTGCCAGCAGCTTGCTAGGGGCCACCTACAATGAGCAGTTCTTC | CASSLLGATYNEQFF
. | TRBJ1-2 | TRBV2 | TRBD1 | TGTGCCAGCAGCGGGACAGGGGGCAGCTCTGGCTACACCTTC | CASSGTGGSSGYTF